The rows below give T cell receptor beta chains drawn from one sample of a study of cytomegalovirus exposure and HLA in healthy donors. Method: immunoSEQ multiplex PCR; TCRdb's copy keeps in-frame clones and lacks some. The table shows about 110,000 clones, with roughly 69% occurring only once. Material: PBMCs. The receptors here all came from a man aged 30-40 years in good health and CMV-seropositive. The conserved cysteine and the conserved F or W are not part of the CDR3 here. The order of the fields is D gene, V gene, CDR3 length, CDR3 protein. A D gene is named only where the DNA matches it firmly.

d_gene: TRBD1
v_gene: TRBV5-1
len: 12
CDR3aa: ASSLGGQSYGYT

d_gene: TRBD2
v_gene: TRBV29-1
len: 14
CDR3aa: SVWTSGGESYNEQF

d_gene: .
v_gene: TRBV6-1
len: 11
CDR3aa: ASSELAGNTIY

d_gene: .
v_gene: TRBV5-1
len: 12
CDR3aa: ASSFDGFTDTQY

d_gene: .
v_gene: TRBV9
len: 14
CDR3aa: ASSVGGQTRDTEAF

d_gene: .
v_gene: TRBV29-1
len: 11
CDR3aa: SVGPGSTDTQY

d_gene: .
v_gene: TRBV15
len: 14
CDR3aa: ATSRDLGTANTEAF

d_gene: TRBD2
v_gene: TRBV10-3
len: 14
CDR3aa: AISELTTSGQETQY

d_gene: TRBD1
v_gene: TRBV5-8
len: 13
CDR3aa: ASSSRTGWLDEQY

d_gene: .
v_gene: TRBV19
len: 16
CDR3aa: ASRSLTGKRVDTGELF

d_gene: .
v_gene: TRBV7-9
len: 12
CDR3aa: ASSTSGTPNEQY

d_gene: TRBD1
v_gene: TRBV28
len: 14
CDR3aa: ASKKSGTGNSYEQY

d_gene: .
v_gene: TRBV29-1
len: 11
CDR3aa: SVVRRGGETQY

d_gene: .
v_gene: TRBV11-3
len: 11
CDR3aa: ASSSDTLGEQY

d_gene: .
v_gene: TRBV10-3
len: 12
CDR3aa: AISDGGGGAGYT

d_gene: TRBD1
v_gene: TRBV7-9
len: 11
CDR3aa: ASSLAETGGYT

d_gene: TRBD1
v_gene: TRBV5-1
len: 12
CDR3aa: ASSSGQGTGELF

d_gene: .
v_gene: TRBV5-4
len: 10
CDR3aa: ASSLSEGKLF

d_gene: .
v_gene: TRBV7-9
len: 13
CDR3aa: ASSPGLLGTGELF

d_gene: .
v_gene: TRBV11-3
len: 13
CDR3aa: ASSSRGGSNSPLH

d_gene: .
v_gene: TRBV10-3
len: 12
CDR3aa: AIDESDLRDTQY

d_gene: .
v_gene: TRBV5-4
len: 13
CDR3aa: ASSLGVATNKKLF

d_gene: TRBD2
v_gene: TRBV6-4
len: 13
CDR3aa: ASSEGAGGQETQY

d_gene: .
v_gene: TRBV6-1
len: 10
CDR3aa: ASRATGDTQY

d_gene: .
v_gene: TRBV4-1
len: 11
CDR3aa: ASSQGQNTEAF

d_gene: .
v_gene: TRBV5-1
len: 13
CDR3aa: ASSWQGSITDTQY

d_gene: .
v_gene: TRBV2
len: 12
CDR3aa: ASSDRAGNQPQH

d_gene: TRBD1
v_gene: TRBV2
len: 12
CDR3aa: ASLPGQANTEAF

d_gene: TRBD1
v_gene: TRBV25-1
len: 13
CDR3aa: ASSRTGTAFYGYT

d_gene: .
v_gene: TRBV5-1
len: 13
CDR3aa: ASSLQAGVNTEAF

d_gene: .
v_gene: TRBV10-1
len: 10
CDR3aa: ASSEAPNEQF

d_gene: .
v_gene: TRBV7-6
len: 13
CDR3aa: ASSLRGGAYNEQF

d_gene: TRBD2
v_gene: TRBV30
len: 14
CDR3aa: AWVPPSGGATGELF

d_gene: TRBD2
v_gene: TRBV10-3
len: 14
CDR3aa: AISGTSGGFGETQY

d_gene: .
v_gene: TRBV5-6
len: 11
CDR3aa: ASSFGLQETQY

d_gene: .
v_gene: TRBV7-9
len: 10
CDR3aa: ASSPSGETQY

d_gene: .
v_gene: TRBV2
len: 12
CDR3aa: ASSEMRDDYGYT

d_gene: TRBD2
v_gene: TRBV7-9
len: 12
CDR3aa: ASSLSGGWETQY

d_gene: .
v_gene: TRBV5-1
len: 12
CDR3aa: ASLRGGSTDTQY

d_gene: .
v_gene: TRBV4-2
len: 16
CDR3aa: ASSQVAPPVYSGNTIY

d_gene: TRBD1
v_gene: TRBV19
len: 11
CDR3aa: ASRGQGMNIQY

d_gene: .
v_gene: TRBV27
len: 11
CDR3aa: ASSFGVLTEAF

d_gene: .
v_gene: TRBV6-5
len: 14
CDR3aa: ASSYLAHSSYNEQF

d_gene: .
v_gene: TRBV7-9
len: 12
CDR3aa: ASSLYTEESPLH

d_gene: TRBD2
v_gene: TRBV11-3
len: 17
CDR3aa: ASSALPRGRGSGTGELF

d_gene: .
v_gene: TRBV5-5
len: 12
CDR3aa: ASSLLHLNTEAF

d_gene: TRBD2
v_gene: TRBV7-9
len: 12
CDR3aa: ASSVIAGEETQY

d_gene: TRBD1
v_gene: TRBV6-5
len: 13
CDR3aa: ASSKRQGFDYEQY

d_gene: .
v_gene: TRBV19
len: 12
CDR3aa: ASSLGVYTIGYT

d_gene: .
v_gene: TRBV5-1
len: 9
CDR3aa: ASSTAGEAF

d_gene: .
v_gene: TRBV5-1
len: 9
CDR3aa: ASSLFGEQY

d_gene: TRBD1
v_gene: TRBV6-1
len: 12
CDR3aa: ASRPGQGFQPQH

d_gene: .
v_gene: TRBV2
len: 10
CDR3aa: ASSSGGRKLF

d_gene: TRBD2
v_gene: TRBV7-6
len: 15
CDR3aa: ASSAIKLAGVTYEQY

d_gene: .
v_gene: TRBV30
len: 12
CDR3aa: AWRGWRDGSTIY